This T cell receptor beta chain was sequenced in a study of T cells in Graves' hyperthyroidism and ophthalmopathy. RNA transcripts gave rise to amplified TCR beta CDR3 regions. Researchers ran a first-round RT-PCR on the TCR CDR3 using the HTBI primer set. TCRdb passed the multiplex PCR reads through MiXCR, listing each CDR3 protein once. The sample carries about 410,000 distinct CDR3 sequences, approximately 15% recorded once. General study results and limits: Ophthalmopathy was distinguished from stable hyperthyroidism by 13 V-J signatures. Expanded thyroid clonotypes (above 0.001) were mostly also found in blood.

The CDR3 totals 13 residues. Trimming cost V 0 bases and J 6 bases, with 6 bases left between them. Germline V lookup: CDR1 MNHEY, CDR2 SVGAGI. Thyroid ultrasound, orbital computed tomography, clinical symptoms, and serum thyroxine and TRAb underpinned diagnoses. This clonotype was counted at least ten times. The antigen remains undetermined. The chain has TRBV6-5 and TRBJ1-5, with D unclear. The origin of this receptor is a woman aged 30 to 39 with Graves' ophthalmopathy. Sequencing was done on a sample of blood. CDR3: CASSYSQVQPQHF. DNA for the CDR3: TGTGCCAGCAGTTACTCCCAGGTTCAGCCCCAGCATTTT.